This T cell receptor beta chain is drawn from a study of T cell repertoires in cytomegalovirus infection. This clonotype was seen once. No antigen is known for it. Germline CDR1 is KGHSH and CDR2 is LQKENI. The length of the CDR3 is 13 residues. The ends were cut back, 3 bases at V and 8 bases at J, with 11 bases in the middle. MiXCR, run by TCRdb on the reads, gives a single entry per CDR3 protein. The sample carries about 140,000 distinct CDR3 sequences, approximately 30% recorded once. This TCR was sampled from a human donor in good health (CMV status not recorded). Some clones in this sample may be carry-over from other donors' samples. Sequencing was performed on CD8+ T cells from cultured PBMCs, taken from culture after CMV antigen stimulation. This rearrangement joins TRBV18 to TRBJ2-1; D is tentatively TRBD1 or TRBD2 (5 bases each). The CDR3 DNA reads TGTGCCAGCTCACCGAGGGGTTTCCATGAGCAGTTCTTC. It yields the protein CASSPRGFHEQFF.